The rows below give T cell receptor beta chains drawn from one sample of a study of cytomegalovirus exposure and HLA in healthy donors. Some clones are missing from TCRdb's copy, which holds only in-frame ones; the method was immunoSEQ multiplex PCR. The table has 98,000 or so clones, nearly 80% seen once; the top ten hold roughly 6%. Sequencing was done on a sample of PBMCs. The receptors derive from a man aged 60-69 years in good health and CMV-seropositive. Each CDR3 is given with its conserved first and last residue. The D gene is left open where the match is weak. Clone size, where shown, is once, few, many, or a class for clones that have expanded.

-	TRBJ1-5	TRBV19	TRBD1	CASSLQGWNSNQPQHF	TGTGCCAGTAGTCTACAGGGGTGGAATAGCAATCAGCCCCAGCATTTT
-	TRBJ2-5	TRBV30	-	CAWSQGLFETQYF	TGTGCCTGGAGCCAGGGGTTATTTGAGACCCAGTACTTC
-	TRBJ2-5	TRBV6-6	-	CASSSSLGGIETQYF	TGTGCCAGCAGTTCTTCACTTGGAGGTATCGAGACCCAGTACTTC
-	TRBJ1-1	TRBV6-1	-	CASSPARGYEAFF	TGTGCCAGCAGCCCGGCGCGGGGGTATGAAGCTTTCTTT
once	TRBJ2-7	TRBV2	-	CASSPDRMAYEQYF	TGTGCCAGCAGTCCTGACAGGATGGCCTACGAGCAGTACTTC
-	TRBJ2-7	TRBV7-9	TRBD1	CASSKDRAPYEQYF	TGTGCCAGCAGCAAGGACAGGGCCCCTTACGAGCAGTACTTC
-	TRBJ1-5	TRBV28	-	CASSLGTLNQPQHF	TGTGCCAGCAGTCTTGGGACACTAAACCAGCCCCAGCATTTT
medium-sized	TRBJ2-3	TRBV6-4	TRBD2	CASSDSSGGADTQYF	TGTGCCAGCAGTGACTCTAGCGGGGGGGCAGATACGCAGTATTTT
-	TRBJ2-7	TRBV29-1	-	CSVEVNQGPDGDYEQYF	TGCAGCGTTGAAGTGAATCAGGGGCCAGATGGGGACTACGAGCAGTACTTC
once	TRBJ2-3	TRBV5-4	-	CASSSPTGTDTQYF	TGTGCCAGCAGCTCCCCGACAGGCACAGATACGCAGTATTTT
few	TRBJ1-2	TRBV6-4	TRBD1	CASSMDRAGYGYTF	TGTGCCAGCAGTATGGACAGGGCGGGCTATGGCTACACCTTC
few	TRBJ1-2	TRBV7-9	TRBD1	CASSSETGKYGYTF	TGTGCCAGCAGCTCCGAGACAGGGAAATATGGCTACACCTTC
once	TRBJ1-2	TRBV28	-	CASSGPTAPYGYTF	TGTGCCAGCAGTGGCCCGACAGCGCCCTATGGCTACACCTTC
once	TRBJ1-2	TRBV28	-	CATPPAGAGGYTF	TGTGCCACCCCGCCGGCGGGGGCGGGAGGCTACACCTTC
-	TRBJ2-7	TRBV18	TRBD1	CASSGQGVYEQYF	TGTGCCAGCTCAGGACAGGGGGTCTACGAGCAGTACTTC
-	TRBJ2-2	TRBV9	-	CASSVVGEGTGELFF	TGTGCCAGCAGCGTAGTGGGAGAGGGAACCGGGGAGCTGTTTTTT
-	TRBJ1-4	TRBV18	TRBD1	CASSPDRERGEKLLF	TGTGCCAGCTCACCTGACAGGGAGCGGGGGGAAAAACTGCTTTTT
-	TRBJ2-7	TRBV7-9	TRBD1	CSSSPGQGASYEQYF	TGTTCCAGCAGCCCCGGACAGGGGGCTTCCTACGAGCAGTACTTC
once	TRBJ1-6	TRBV11-2	TRBD1	CASRTRDRLNSPLHF	TGTGCCAGCAGGACTCGGGACAGATTAAATTCACCCCTCCACTTT
few	TRBJ1-3	TRBV7-8	TRBD1	CASSPGTGTGNTIYF	TGTGCCAGCAGCCCCGGGACAGGGACTGGAAACACCATATATTTT
few	TRBJ1-4	TRBV4-1	-	CASSRGRGATTNEKLFF	TGCGCCAGCAGCCGGGGCCGGGGGGCGACAACTAATGAAAAACTGTTTTTT
-	TRBJ2-1	TRBV15	TRBD2	CATSRAGGSYNEQFF	TGTGCCACCAGCAGAGCGGGGGGGTCCTACAATGAGCAGTTCTTC
few	TRBJ2-7	TRBV7-2	-	CASSSWRSWEQYF	TGTGCCAGCAGCTCCTGGCGGTCGTGGGAGCAGTACTTC
-	TRBJ1-2	TRBV6-1	-	CASTRPGVANYGYTF	TGTGCCAGCACCCGACCAGGGGTGGCTAACTATGGCTACACCTTC